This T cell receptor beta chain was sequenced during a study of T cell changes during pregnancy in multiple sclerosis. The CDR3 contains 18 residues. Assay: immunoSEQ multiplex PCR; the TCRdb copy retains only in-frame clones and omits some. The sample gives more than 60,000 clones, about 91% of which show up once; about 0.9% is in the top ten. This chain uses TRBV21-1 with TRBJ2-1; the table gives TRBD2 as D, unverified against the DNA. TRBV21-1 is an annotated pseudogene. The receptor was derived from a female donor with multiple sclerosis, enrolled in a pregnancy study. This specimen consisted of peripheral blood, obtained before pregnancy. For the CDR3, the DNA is TGTGCCAGCAGCAAATTAAGGAGAACTTACACCCGAAACAATGAGCAGTTCTTC. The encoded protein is CASSKLRRTYTRNNEQFF.